These T cell receptor beta chains were read from a single sample in a study of blood T cell repertoires in COVID-19. Clones were sequenced by immunoSEQ multiplex PCR, and TCRdb holds only the in-frame ones, with some missing. The sample has over 300,000 clones, 89% seen once. Sequencing was carried out using PBMCs or T cells enriched from blood (not recorded which). These receptors were obtained from a woman aged 40 to 50 who had recovered from COVID-19. The CDR3 runs from the conserved cysteine through the conserved F or W. D genes are given only for firm matches. Size values are once, few and many counts, or a class for expanded clones, and some rows have none.

DNA	CDR3	J	D	V	size
TGTGCCAGCAGTCAAGCACTTTTGGAGACCCAGTACTTC	CASSQALLETQYF	TRBJ2-5	.	TRBV7-9	.
TGTGCCAGCAGCCATACGGGGGGGCCGGAGACCCAGTACTTC	CASSHTGGPETQYF	TRBJ2-5	TRBD2	TRBV3-1/TRBV3-2	.
TGTGCCAGCAGCTTGAGACGGGAGTTTATCTACGAGCAGTACTTC	CASSLRREFIYEQYF	TRBJ2-7	.	TRBV5-4	.
TGCAGCGTTAGGACAGGGGCTAATGAAAAACTGTTTTTT	CSVRTGANEKLFF	TRBJ1-4	TRBD1	TRBV29-1	.
TGTGCCAGCAGGGCGAGTCTAGGGGGGAACACTGAAGCTTTCTTT	CASRASLGGNTEAFF	TRBJ1-1	.	TRBV9	.
TGTGCCAGCAGCTTATCTCCCGCTAATGAAAAACTGTTTTTT	CASSLSPANEKLFF	TRBJ1-4	.	TRBV7-9	.
TGTGCCAGCAGCCAAGAGGGCACTAGCACAGATACGCAGTATTTT	CASSQEGTSTDTQYF	TRBJ2-3	.	TRBV3-1/TRBV3-2	.
TGTGCCAGCAGCGTCTGGACAGGGGGGGATGAGCAGTTCTTC	CASSVWTGGDEQFF	TRBJ2-1	TRBD1	TRBV9	.
TGTGCCAGTTCTAGCGGGAACTCCTACGAGCAGTACTTC	CASSSGNSYEQYF	TRBJ2-7	TRBD2	TRBV6-5	.
TGTGCCAGCAGCTTAACAGGGGGCGCAGATACGCAGTATTTT	CASSLTGGADTQYF	TRBJ2-3	TRBD1	TRBV7-3	.
TGTGCCAGCAGCTTAGGCGGGGCCGGCACAGATACGCAGTATTTT	CASSLGGAGTDTQYF	TRBJ2-3	.	TRBV7-3	.
TGTGCCAGCAGTATACAGGGCTGGGGAAACACTGAAGCTTTCTTT	CASSIQGWGNTEAFF	TRBJ1-1	.	TRBV6-2/TRBV6-3	.
TGCGCCAGCAGCCCCAGCCGGGGGGGCGGGGTCCAGTACTTC	CASSPSRGGGVQYF	TRBJ2-5	TRBD2	TRBV4-3	.
TGTGCCAGCAGCCGCGGGTCTTACACCGGGGAGCTGTTTTTT	CASSRGSYTGELFF	TRBJ2-2	.	TRBV7-9	.
TGTGCCAGTAGTACCTACCGGACAGGCCCTAGCAATCAGCCCCAGCATTTT	CASSTYRTGPSNQPQHF	TRBJ1-5	TRBD1	TRBV19	.
TGTGCCAGCAGCTTGCAGGGGGTCTACGAGCAGTACTTC	CASSLQGVYEQYF	TRBJ2-7	TRBD1	TRBV5-6	.
TGTGCCAGTAGTATTGGGACACAAGTTTCATATGAGCAGTTCTTC	CASSIGTQVSYEQFF	TRBJ2-1	.	TRBV19	.
TGTGCCAGCTCACCGGGACTCCCTGAGACCCAGTACTTC	CASSPGLPETQYF	TRBJ2-5	.	TRBV18	.
TGTGCCAGCAGTTACCAACCAGGGGGCGAAACTGAAGCTTTCTTT	CASSYQPGGETEAFF	TRBJ1-1	TRBD1	TRBV28	.
TGTGCCAGCCGGGTTAGCAATCAGCCCCAGCATTTT	CASRVSNQPQHF	TRBJ1-5	.	TRBV28	.
TGCGCCAGCAGCCAGACAGGGGTCTCACCCCTCCACTTT	CASSQTGVSPLHF	TRBJ1-6	TRBD1	TRBV4-1	.
TGTGCCAGCAGCTCCAGGACTAGCGGGGGGGCCTCCGAGCAGTACTTC	CASSSRTSGGASEQYF	TRBJ2-7	TRBD2	TRBV7-2	.
TGCGCCAGCACTCAAACTAAGTACGAGCAGTACTTC	CASTQTKYEQYF	TRBJ2-7	.	TRBV10-2	.
TGTGCCACTCACAACTTACGGGGGACTAGCGGGAGTATCTCCTACGAGCAGTACTTC	CATHNLRGTSGSISYEQYF	TRBJ2-7	TRBD2	TRBV27	.
TGTGCCAGCAGTTTCGGATGGCGGGGGGACACAGATACGCAGTATTTT	CASSFGWRGDTDTQYF	TRBJ2-3	TRBD2	TRBV28	.
TGTGCCAGCAGCCCAGGGGACAGGGTGGCTTCACCCCTCCACTTT	CASSPGDRVASPLHF	TRBJ1-6	TRBD1	TRBV7-9	.
TGTGCCAGCAGTTTACCCTACGAAGGACAGGCCTACGAGCAGTACTTC	CASSLPYEGQAYEQYF	TRBJ2-7	TRBD1	TRBV28	.
TGTGCCAGCAGCGTCTCAGGTTTGATCCAAGAGACCCAGTACTTC	CASSVSGLIQETQYF	TRBJ2-5	.	TRBV9	.
TGTGCCAGCTCACGGGACAGGGATAATTCACCCCTCCACTTT	CASSRDRDNSPLHF	TRBJ1-6	TRBD1	TRBV18	.
TGTGCCAGCACCGGGCAGGGGTTGAACACTGAAGCTTTCTTT	CASTGQGLNTEAFF	TRBJ1-1	.	TRBV2	few
TGTGCCAGCAGTGAGGACAGGTATAGCACAGATACGCAGTATTTT	CASSEDRYSTDTQYF	TRBJ2-3	TRBD1	TRBV2	.
TGTGCCAGCAGCTCCCTGGACAAGAACACTGAAGCTTTCTTT	CASSSLDKNTEAFF	TRBJ1-1	.	TRBV7-3	.
TGTGCCAGCCGTACGTCGGGACACTTTAATTCACCCCTCCACTTT	CASRTSGHFNSPLHF	TRBJ1-6	.	TRBV5-4	.
TGTGCCAGCAGCAACGGACTAGCGTTCAATGAGCAGTTCTTC	CASSNGLAFNEQFF	TRBJ2-1	.	TRBV21-1	.